These T cell receptor beta chains were read from a single sample in a study of blood T cell repertoires in COVID-19. Clones were read by immunoSEQ multiplex PCR, and TCRdb kept only the in-frame ones, dropping some. The sample has tens of thousands of clones, around 86% seen once. Sequenced input: peripheral blood. These TCRs come from a man older than 75 with acute or convalescent COVID-19. Both conserved end residues are part of each CDR3. The D gene is left open where the match is weak. Clone size is not always given. Where it is, it says once, few, many or a class for expanded clones.

d_call	j_call	v_call	clone_size	cdr3_aa	cdr3_nt
.	TRBJ1-5	TRBV9	.	CASSVGANQPQHF	TGTGCCAGCAGCGTAGGAGCTAATCAGCCCCAGCATTTT
.	TRBJ1-2	TRBV5-8	.	CASSFVGSGGYTF	TGTGCCAGCAGCTTTGTTGGTAGCGGGGGCTACACCTTC
.	TRBJ2-1	TRBV6-4	.	CASSDSIGPQFF	TGTGCCAGCAGTGACTCGATTGGCCCCCAGTTCTTC
.	TRBJ1-4	TRBV25-1	.	CASSERVPANEKLFF	TGTGCCAGCAGTGAGAGGGTCCCGGCTAATGAAAAACTGTTTTTT
.	TRBJ1-6	TRBV6-6	.	CASRLNNSPLHF	TGTGCCAGCAGACTCAATAATTCACCCCTCCACTTT
.	TRBJ2-3	TRBV18	.	CASSPPGRANSDTQYF	TGTGCCAGCTCACCCCCCGGCAGGGCCAATTCAGATACGCAGTATTTT
.	TRBJ1-2	TRBV10-2	.	CASRRNYGYTF	TGCGCCAGCAGGAGGAACTATGGCTACACCTTC
.	TRBJ1-5	TRBV3-1/TRBV3-2	.	CASSQELDQPQHF	TGTGCCAGCAGCCAAGAACTGGATCAGCCCCAGCATTTT
.	TRBJ1-5	TRBV19	.	CASSRSAGRRQPQHF	TGTGCCAGTAGTAGATCTGCGGGACGTCGACAGCCCCAGCATTTT
TRBD1	TRBJ1-4	TRBV6-6	.	CASSRRQGGEKLFF	TGTGCCAGCAGCCGAAGACAGGGGGGAGAAAAACTGTTTTTT
TRBD2	TRBJ2-2	TRBV28	.	CASSLILAGEAGELFF	TGTGCCAGCAGTTTAATACTAGCGGGAGAGGCCGGGGAGCTGTTTTTT
TRBD2	TRBJ2-7	TRBV18	.	CASSPGLNYEQYF	TGTGCCAGCTCACCGGGACTAAACTACGAGCAGTACTTC
TRBD2	TRBJ2-1	TRBV7-2	.	CASTFGGAGVSYNEQFF	TGTGCCAGCACCTTCGGAGGGGCGGGGGTTTCCTACAATGAGCAGTTCTTC
.	TRBJ1-1	TRBV4-3	few	CASSQDGAEWSEAFF	TGCGCCAGCAGCCAAGATGGGGCAGAATGGTCTGAAGCTTTCTTT
.	TRBJ1-2	TRBV5-1	.	CASSLAMAGGYTF	TGCGCCAGCAGCTTGGCCATGGCAGGAGGCTACACCTTC
.	TRBJ2-2	TRBV2	.	CASSERVTGELFF	TGTGCCAGCAGTGAGCGGGTCACCGGGGAGCTGTTTTTT
.	TRBJ1-5	TRBV7-9	.	CASSLSGGNQPQHF	TGTGCCAGCAGCTTATCGGGGGGCAATCAGCCCCAGCATTTT
.	TRBJ2-1	TRBV24-1	.	CATSDGWASMAGNNEQFF	TGTGCCACCAGTGATGGGTGGGCTTCCATGGCAGGAAACAATGAGCAGTTCTTC
TRBD2	TRBJ2-3	TRBV5-1	.	CASSPRPATSGWDTQYF	TGCGCCAGCAGCCCGAGGCCAGCGACTAGCGGGTGGGATACGCAGTATTTT
TRBD2	TRBJ2-2	TRBV6-4	.	CASRGIAGATGELFF	TGTGCCAGCAGGGGGATAGCGGGAGCAACCGGGGAGCTGTTTTTT
TRBD1	TRBJ2-7	TRBV24-1	.	CATSDTGTGGSYEQYF	TGTGCCACCAGTGATACCGGGACAGGGGGCTCCTACGAGCAGTACTTC
.	TRBJ2-5	TRBV27	.	CASSSGEETQYF	TGTGCCAGCAGTTCGGGGGAAGAGACCCAGTACTTC
.	TRBJ1-1	TRBV4-3	.	CASSQDVNTEAFF	TGCGCCAGCAGCCAAGATGTAAACACTGAAGCTTTCTTT
.	TRBJ1-3	TRBV5-6	once	CASSLGVDRGNTIYF	TGTGCCAGCAGCTTGGGGGTCGACAGGGGAAACACCATATATTTT
TRBD2	TRBJ2-7	TRBV24-1	.	CATSDSGRGNYEQYF	TGTGCCACCAGTGATTCGGGGAGGGGAAACTACGAGCAGTACTTC
.	TRBJ2-7	TRBV18	.	CASSPNGDYEQYF	TGTGCCAGCTCACCAAACGGAGACTACGAGCAGTACTTC
TRBD2	TRBJ2-7	TRBV19	.	CASSPLRLASSYEQYF	TGTGCCAGTAGTCCCCTACGACTAGCGTCTTCCTACGAGCAGTACTTC
.	TRBJ2-7	TRBV2	.	CASSPRQGGNEQYF	TGTGCCAGCAGCCCCAGGCAGGGTGGAAACGAGCAGTACTTC
TRBD1	TRBJ2-1	TRBV24-1	.	CATSDARGQGQQNEQFF	TGTGCCACCAGTGACGCGCGAGGACAGGGGCAACAAAATGAGCAGTTCTTC
TRBD1	TRBJ1-4	TRBV7-8	.	CASSFSGTGSGEKLFF	TGTGCCAGCAGCTTTTCCGGGACAGGGTCGGGTGAAAAACTGTTTTTT
TRBD1	TRBJ1-2	TRBV9	.	CASSGDRGVGYTF	TGTGCCAGCAGCGGGGACAGGGGAGTCGGCTACACCTTC
.	TRBJ2-7	TRBV12-3/TRBV12-4	.	CASSFQGYEQYF	TGTGCCAGCAGTTTTCAGGGGTACGAGCAGTACTTC
TRBD1	TRBJ1-2	TRBV5-4	few	CASSFPTPDRGFSGYTF	TGTGCCAGCAGCTTTCCCACGCCCGACAGGGGGTTCTCTGGCTACACCTTC
.	TRBJ2-7	TRBV15	.	CATSRDLNPAYEQYF	TGTGCCACCAGCAGAGATCTGAACCCGGCCTACGAGCAGTACTTC
.	TRBJ2-2	TRBV6-4	.	CAGRAVEGELFF	TGTGCCGGGCGGGCCGTCGAGGGGGAGCTGTTTTTT
.	TRBJ2-5	TRBV12-3/TRBV12-4	.	CASSSQALQTQYF	TGTGCCAGCAGTTCTCAGGCCCTGCAGACCCAGTACTTC
TRBD1	TRBJ1-1	TRBV29-1	.	CSVGGQGEHTEAFF	TGCAGCGTTGGGGGACAGGGGGAACACACTGAAGCTTTCTTT
.	TRBJ2-7	TRBV3-1/TRBV3-2	few	CASSQDTYEQYF	TGTGCCAGCAGCCAAGATACCTACGAGCAGTACTTC
TRBD1	TRBJ1-6	TRBV6-2/TRBV6-3	.	CASSSATTGKLSPLHF	TGTGCCAGCAGTTCCGCGACGACAGGGAAATTGTCACCCCTCCACTTT
TRBD1	TRBJ1-2	TRBV30	.	CAWIRDRGDYGYTF	TGTGCCTGGATCCGGGACAGGGGGGACTATGGCTACACCTTC
TRBD1	TRBJ1-3	TRBV5-1	once	CASSKTGTANSGNTIYF	TGCGCCAGCAGCAAGACCGGGACAGCTAACTCTGGAAACACCATATATTTT
TRBD2	TRBJ2-3	TRBV7-8	.	CASSSGLAGEDTQYF	TGTGCCAGCAGCTCTGGTCTGGCGGGAGAAGATACGCAGTATTTT
.	TRBJ2-3	TRBV27	once	CASTTREAGPTDTQYF	TGTGCCAGCACCACCAGGGAGGCAGGGCCCACAGATACGCAGTATTTT
.	TRBJ1-5	TRBV28	.	CASTIQSGGVTNQPQHF	TGTGCCAGCACCATCCAGTCGGGCGGGGTTACCAATCAGCCCCAGCATTTT
.	TRBJ2-6	TRBV18	.	CASSPLGLLAGANVLTF	TGTGCCAGCTCACCACTCGGTCTACTTGCTGGGGCCAACGTCCTGACTTTC
TRBD2	TRBJ2-1	TRBV24-1	.	CATRSGTSKTYNEQFF	TGTGCCACCAGGTCCGGGACTAGTAAGACTTACAATGAGCAGTTCTTC
.	TRBJ1-1	TRBV5-1	.	CASSMTAMNTEAFF	TGCGCCAGCAGCATGACAGCCATGAACACTGAAGCTTTCTTT